One and the same sample provided the 15 T cell receptor beta chains below, sequenced in a study of T cell responses to AZD1222 COVID-19 vaccine. Libraries were prepared by immunoSEQ multiplex PCR; TCRdb keeps only in-frame clonotypes and omits some of them. Altogether approximately 120,000 clones are present, around 90% being singletons, with the ten largest covering 13%. Here the sequenced sample was peripheral blood, taken on day 0 of MenACWY control vaccination. All receptors come from an adult in good health.

The chain uses TRBV28 and TRBJ1-3; 8 bases align to TRBD1. Trimming cost V 3 bases and J 0 bases; bases outside gene matches: 10. Germline values: CDR1 MDHEN, CDR2 SYDVKM. CDR3 length equals 18 residues. This CDR3 is CASSFGGTGGNSGNTIYF. In DNA, the CDR3 is TGTGCCAGCAGTTTCGGGGGCACAGGGGGAAACTCTGGAAACACCATATATTTT.

The chain links TRBV12-3 or TRBV12-4 to TRBJ2-7; D is unclear. The CDR3 contains 13 residues. Trimming took 5 bases from V and 6 from J, leaving 14 bases between them. The CDR3, as DNA: TGTGCCAGCAGTCGGAGTGGCAGCTCCGAGCAGTACTTC. It translates to CASSRSGSSEQYF.

This sequence joins TRBV18 and TRBJ1-4; no definite D call. This CDR3 spans 15 amino acids. The germline V gene has CDR1 KGHSH and CDR2 LQKENI. The V and J ends lost 1 base and 6 bases respectively, with 12 bases between them. In DNA, the CDR3 is TGTGCCAGCTCACCACAGGAGGGCGCGCATGAAAAACTGTTTTTT. It yields the protein CASSPQEGAHEKLFF.

The chain combines TRBV2 with TRBJ1-1, with D possibly TRBD1 on 5 matching bases. The germline gives CDR1 SNHLY, CDR2 FYNNEI. There are 13 residues in the CDR3. The V and J ends lost 6 bases and 1 base respectively, with 9 bases between them. The CDR3 protein is CASRGDRNTEAFF. Written as DNA, the CDR3 is TGTGCCAGCAGGGGTGACAGGAACACTGAAGCTTTCTTT.

This clone has more than one count but fewer than ten. This chain joins TRBV28 and TRBJ2-7; D is possibly TRBD1 (5 bases). Germline CDR1 MDHEN, CDR2 SYDVKM. Trimming took 7 bases from V and 4 from J, leaving 11 bases between them. The CDR3 is 12 amino acids. CDR3: CASTDSFYEQYF. CDR3 sequence (DNA): TGTGCCAGCACCGACAGTTTTTACGAGCAGTACTTC.

The chain couples TRBV5-6 to TRBJ1-3; D might be TRBD1 (5 bases). Trimming took off 6 bases at V and 0 bases at J, with 10 bases between the two ends. Per the germline V gene, CDR1 is SGHDT and CDR2 is YYEEEE. The length of the CDR3 is 14 residues. CDR3: CASNRRGSGNTIYF. The CDR3, as DNA: TGTGCCAGCAATAGGAGGGGCTCTGGAAACACCATATATTTT.

The rearrangement links TRBV18 to TRBJ2-7; D ambiguous. CDR3 size: 13 residues. V was clipped by 3 bases and J by 4 bases, with 10 bases between them. Germline-derived CDR1 and CDR2 are KGHSH and LQKENI. The CDR3 spells CASSPSGIYEQYF. CDR3 nucleotides: TGTGCCAGCTCACCTTCTGGGATTTACGAGCAGTACTTC.

This rearrangement joins TRBV2 to TRBJ1-4; no clear D gene. In germline, CDR1 is SNHLY, CDR2 FYNNEI. Trimming took off 4 bases at V and 4 bases at J, with 13 bases between the two ends. CDR3 length: 15 residues. CDR3 bases: TGTGCCAGCAGTGTTGAGGCGGGAAATAATGAAAAACTGTTTTTT. Protein product: CASSVEAGNNEKLFF.

As DNA, the CDR3 is TGTGCCAGCAGTTACTGGCTAGACACAGATACGCAGTATTTT. Its translation is CASSYWLDTDTQYF. The V call is TRBV6-2 or TRBV6-3, the J call TRBJ2-3; D is undetermined. This CDR3 contains 14 residues. Germline-derived CDR1 and CDR2 are MNHEY and SVGEGT. V was shortened by 1 base and J by 2 bases, with 7 bases between the two germline ends.

The chain has TRBV12-3 or TRBV12-4 and TRBJ1-1; D not resolved. The V gene lost 5 bases and the J gene lost 5 bases, with 6 bases spanning the gap. The CDR3 consists of 11 residues. CDR3 nucleotides: TGTGCCAGCAGTATAAGTACTGAAGCTTTCTTT. This sequence encodes CASSISTEAFF.

This chain's CDR3 is CATSDPGAGSIDEQYF. CDR3 sequence (DNA): TGTGCCACCAGTGACCCCGGCGCGGGGTCTATAGACGAGCAGTACTTC. V is TRBV24-1 and J is TRBJ2-7; tentative D call: TRBD2 (6 bases). V was shortened by 4 bases and J by 5 bases, with 20 bases between the two germline ends. The CDR3 extends over 16 amino acids. CDR1 is KGHDR and CDR2 is SFDVKD in the germline V gene.

The chain uses TRBV7-2 and TRBJ1-5; 11 bases map to TRBD1. Germline CDR1 reads SGHTA; CDR2 reads FQGNSA. With V trimmed by 0 bases and J by 5 bases, 6 bases remained unmatched. CDR3 length: 17 amino acids. The CDR3 is CASSLARGTGGYQPQHF. DNA of the CDR3: TGTGCCAGCAGCTTAGCGAGAGGGACAGGGGGTTATCAGCCCCAGCATTTT. Drawing the rest from reference TRBV7-2 and TRBJ1-5, the complete variable domain is GAGVSQSPSNKVTEKGKDVELRCDPISGHTALYWYRQSLGQGLEFLIYFQGNSAPDKSGLPSDRFSAERTGGSVSTLTIQRTQQEDSAVYLCASSLARGTGGYQPQHFGDGTRLSIL.

The chain recombines TRBV4-2 with TRBJ1-1, with no clear D. V was trimmed by 0 bases and J by 1 base, leaving 6 bases between them. CDR1 and CDR2 from the germline V gene are LGHNA and YNFKEQ. This CDR3 contains 14 residues. CDR3 DNA: TGTGCCAGCAGCCAAGATTGGACGAACACTGAAGCTTTCTTT. Translating it yields CASSQDWTNTEAFF.

This clone occurred a few times. As DNA, the CDR3 is TGTGCCAGCAGCTTAGCAGCTGGGCAGGAGAACACCGGGGAGCTGTTTTTT. Protein: CASSLAAGQENTGELFF. This chain connects TRBV7-6 to TRBJ2-2; D is unclear. The V and J ends lost 0 bases and 1 base respectively, with 12 bases between them. From germline, CDR1 is SGHVS and CDR2 FNYEAQ. There are 17 residues in the CDR3.

The chain has TRBV11-2 and TRBJ2-3; D gene unclear. Trimming left V 1 base short and J 12 bases short, with 8 bases between. CDR3 length: 11 residues. Germline lookup yields CDR1 SGHAT and CDR2 FQNNGV. CDR3 bases: TGTGCCAGCAGCTTAGGGGCAGTCCAGTATTTT. This gives the protein CASSLGAVQYF.